This T cell receptor beta chain was captured in a study of STAT5B mutations in CD4+ large granular lymphocyte leukemia. Study in general: Among healthy donors, a particular HLA allele went with more CDR3 'QG' motifs. Study-level points and caveats: Main leukemic clonotypes were patient-specific, but approximately 27% appeared at low frequency elsewhere.

On this clone itself: The target antigen is unknown.

The V gene's germline CDR1 is LNHDA and CDR2 SQIVND (reference sequence). The CDR3 consists of 16 residues. The V and J ends lost 5 bases and 0 bases respectively, with 16 bases between them. Measured with immunoSEQ multiplex PCR; TCRdb has only the in-frame clones, and not every one. The sample includes 25,000 to 35,000 clones, approximately 74% of them seen just once. Healthy controls were blood donor buffy coats. The sequence derives from a human donor in good health. The genes are TRBV19 and TRBJ1-1; D is undetermined. The specimen was CD4+ T cells from blood buffy coats. CDR3 in amino acids: CASSHSKGWVNTEAFF. CDR3 bases: TGTGCCAGTAGTCACTCCAAGGGTTGGGTGAACACTGAAGCTTTCTTT.